Listed below are T cell receptor beta chains from one sample, sequenced in a study of OX40 agonist ivuxolimab in advanced cancers. Some clones are missing from TCRdb's copy, which holds only in-frame ones; the method was immunoSEQ multiplex PCR. The data contain about 87,000 clones, approximately 87% of them singletons. The specimen comprised CD4+ or CD8+ T cells sorted from blood, sampled in a trial of the OX40 agonist ivuxolimab. The receptors come from an adult with an advanced solid tumor such as melanoma, head and neck, liver or kidney cancer. Both conserved end residues are part of each CDR3. A D gene is named only where the DNA matches it firmly. The size field is filled for only some rows; it gives once, few, many or a size class.

v_call: TRBV6-5; d_call: -; j_call: TRBJ2-5; clone_size: -; cdr3_aa: CASTSEPGVEETQYF; cdr3_nt: TGTGCCAGCACCTCCGAGCCCGGGGTCGAGGAGACCCAGTACTTC
v_call: TRBV5-1; d_call: -; j_call: TRBJ1-2; clone_size: -; cdr3_aa: CASVLDGGSSNGYTF; cdr3_nt: TGCGCCAGCGTACTGGACGGGGGTTCGTCAAATGGCTACACCTTC
v_call: TRBV6-5; d_call: -; j_call: TRBJ1-1; clone_size: -; cdr3_aa: CASSSPPGPSTEAFF; cdr3_nt: TGTGCCAGCAGTTCCCCCCCGGGGCCGAGCACTGAAGCTTTCTTT
v_call: TRBV5-1; d_call: -; j_call: TRBJ1-1; clone_size: -; cdr3_aa: CASSLGRLNTEAFF; cdr3_nt: TGCGCCAGCAGCCTGGGACGGCTGAACACTGAAGCTTTCTTT
v_call: TRBV5-4; d_call: TRBD1; j_call: TRBJ1-1; clone_size: few; cdr3_aa: CASSLTTGVNTEAFF; cdr3_nt: TGTGCCAGCAGCTTGACGACAGGGGTGAACACTGAAGCTTTCTTT
v_call: TRBV5-6; d_call: -; j_call: TRBJ2-7; clone_size: few; cdr3_aa: CASSDNTYPSYEQYF; cdr3_nt: TGTGCCAGCAGCGACAACACATACCCATCCTACGAGCAGTACTTC
v_call: TRBV7-6; d_call: -; j_call: TRBJ2-5; clone_size: -; cdr3_aa: CASSRFRETQYF; cdr3_nt: TGTGCCAGCAGCCGGTTTAGGGAGACCCAGTACTTC
v_call: TRBV7-3; d_call: -; j_call: TRBJ2-1; clone_size: -; cdr3_aa: CASSPTTDRYNEQFF; cdr3_nt: TGTGCCAGCAGCCCCACAACAGACCGCTACAATGAGCAGTTCTTC
v_call: TRBV18; d_call: -; j_call: TRBJ1-2; clone_size: -; cdr3_aa: CASSPPEGSNGYTF; cdr3_nt: TGTGCCAGCTCACCACCGGAAGGGAGCAATGGCTACACCTTC
v_call: TRBV19; d_call: -; j_call: TRBJ1-3; clone_size: -; cdr3_aa: CASRQGTSSGNTIYF; cdr3_nt: TGTGCCAGTAGGCAAGGCACAAGCTCTGGAAACACCATATATTTT
v_call: TRBV5-6; d_call: -; j_call: TRBJ1-5; clone_size: -; cdr3_aa: CASSSTFGEQPQHF; cdr3_nt: TGTGCCAGCAGCTCAACGTTTGGGGAACAGCCCCAGCATTTT
v_call: TRBV9; d_call: -; j_call: TRBJ2-2; clone_size: -; cdr3_aa: CASSVLSSGNTGELFF; cdr3_nt: TGTGCCAGCAGCGTACTCTCCTCGGGGAACACCGGGGAGCTGTTTTTT